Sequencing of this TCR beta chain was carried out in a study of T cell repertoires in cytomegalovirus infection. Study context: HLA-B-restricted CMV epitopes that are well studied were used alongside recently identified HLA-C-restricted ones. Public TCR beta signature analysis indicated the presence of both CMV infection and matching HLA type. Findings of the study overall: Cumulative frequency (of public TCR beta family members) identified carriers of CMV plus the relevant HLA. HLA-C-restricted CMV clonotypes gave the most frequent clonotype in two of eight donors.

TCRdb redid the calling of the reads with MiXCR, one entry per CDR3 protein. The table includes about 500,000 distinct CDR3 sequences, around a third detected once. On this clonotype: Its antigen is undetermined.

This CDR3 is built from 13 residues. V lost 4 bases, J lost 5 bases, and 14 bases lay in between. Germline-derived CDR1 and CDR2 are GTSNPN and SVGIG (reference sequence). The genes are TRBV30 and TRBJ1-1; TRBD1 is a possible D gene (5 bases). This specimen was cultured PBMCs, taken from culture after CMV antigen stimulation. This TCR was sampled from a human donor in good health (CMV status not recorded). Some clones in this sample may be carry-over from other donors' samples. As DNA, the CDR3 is TGTGCCTGGACAGGGTCATTTGGGACTGAAGCTTTCTTT. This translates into CAWTGSFGTEAFF.